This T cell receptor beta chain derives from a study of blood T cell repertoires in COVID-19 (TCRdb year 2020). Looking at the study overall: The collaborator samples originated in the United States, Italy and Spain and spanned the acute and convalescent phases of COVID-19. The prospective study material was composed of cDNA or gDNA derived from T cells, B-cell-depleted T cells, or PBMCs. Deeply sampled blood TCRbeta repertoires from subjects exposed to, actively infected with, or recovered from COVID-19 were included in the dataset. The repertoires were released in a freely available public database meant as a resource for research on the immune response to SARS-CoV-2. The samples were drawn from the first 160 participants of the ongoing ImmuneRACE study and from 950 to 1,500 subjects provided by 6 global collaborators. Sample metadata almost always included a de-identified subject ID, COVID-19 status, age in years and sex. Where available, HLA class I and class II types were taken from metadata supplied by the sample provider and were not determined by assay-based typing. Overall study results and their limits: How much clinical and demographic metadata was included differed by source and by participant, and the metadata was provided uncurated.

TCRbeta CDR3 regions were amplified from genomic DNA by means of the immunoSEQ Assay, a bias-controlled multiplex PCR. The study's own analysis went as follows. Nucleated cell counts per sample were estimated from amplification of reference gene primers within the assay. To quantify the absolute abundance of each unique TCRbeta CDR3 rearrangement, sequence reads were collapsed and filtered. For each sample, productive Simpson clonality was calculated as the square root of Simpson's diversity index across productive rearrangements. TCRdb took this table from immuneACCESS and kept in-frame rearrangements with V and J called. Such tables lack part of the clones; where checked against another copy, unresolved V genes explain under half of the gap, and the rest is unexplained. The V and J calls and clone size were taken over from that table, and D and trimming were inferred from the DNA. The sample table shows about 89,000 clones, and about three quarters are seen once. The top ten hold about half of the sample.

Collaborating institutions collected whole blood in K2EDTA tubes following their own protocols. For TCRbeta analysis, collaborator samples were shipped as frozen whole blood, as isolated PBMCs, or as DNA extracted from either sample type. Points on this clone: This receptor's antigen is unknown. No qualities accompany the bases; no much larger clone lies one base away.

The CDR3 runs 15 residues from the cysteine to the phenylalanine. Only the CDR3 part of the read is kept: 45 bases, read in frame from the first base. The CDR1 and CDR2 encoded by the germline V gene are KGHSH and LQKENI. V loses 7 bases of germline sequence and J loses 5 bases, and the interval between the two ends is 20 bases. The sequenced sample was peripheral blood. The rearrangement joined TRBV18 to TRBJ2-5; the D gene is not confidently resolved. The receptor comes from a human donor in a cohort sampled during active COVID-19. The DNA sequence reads TGTGCCAGCTTAGAAGACTTAGCCTCGCGGGAGACCCAGTACTTC. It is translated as CASLEDLASRETQYF.